The clone carrying this T cell receptor (beta chain) was seen at least ten times. Its antigen is unidentified. The CDR3 is 12 amino acids. V lost 0 bases and J lost 4, with 4 bases in between. CDR1 is KGHSH, CDR2 LQKENI, per germline. It was 5'RACE with constant-segment primers that produced the TCR alpha and TCR beta cDNA libraries, which carried sample barcodes and UMIs. Each CDR3 protein is one row after TCRdb ran MiXCR on the 5' RACE reads. The table lists approximately 60,000 distinct CDR3 sequences, 9.3% of them singletons, with 1% to 1.4% in the top ten. The data originate from a study of T-cell memory formation after mild COVID-19. Study-level results: Cross-reactive memory apparently joined, as some responding clones appeared in pre-infection memory.

The sample taken for sequencing was PBMCs or a T cell subset sorted from them (not recorded which). V usage is TRBV18 and J usage is TRBJ2-7; D not certain. This receptor was identified in a man aged 18 to 29 who had mild COVID-19 (a few samples of this study predate the infection). Cell type and time point are not known. The CDR3 DNA follows: TGTGCCAGCTCACCACCGGGGTACGAGCAGTACTTC. This translates into CASSPPGYEQYF.